This T cell receptor (beta chain) was captured in a study of T cell responses to AZD1222 COVID-19 vaccine. Sequenced by immunoSEQ multiplex PCR; TCRdb stores in-frame clones only, minus some. The sample carries roughly 50,000 clones, 60% to 85% recorded once. Losses at the gene ends were 1 base for V and 4 bases for J; bases not matched to a gene: 1. This CDR3 is built from 15 residues. CDR1 and CDR2 (germline): SGHAT, FQNNGV. The genes are TRBV11-2 and TRBJ2-2; 9 nucleotides align to TRBD2. The clonotype originates from an adult in good health. The sample here was peripheral blood, taken on day 0 of AZD1222 vaccination. Here the CDR3 reads CASSLGGGATGELFF. Written as DNA, the CDR3 is TGTGCCAGCAGCTTAGGCGGGGGGGCCACCGGGGAGCTGTTTTTT. Based on the CDR3 plus reference TRBV11-2 and TRBJ2-2, the full variable domain is EAGVAQSPRYKIIEKRQSVAFWCNPISGHATLYWYQQILGQGPKLLIQFQNNGVVDDSQLPKDRFSAERLKGVDSTLKIQPAKLEDSAVYLCASSLGGGATGELFFGEGSRLTVL.